This TCR beta chain was identified in a study of blood T cell repertoires in COVID-19. This CDR3 contains 15 residues. Germline V lookup: CDR1 GTSNPN, CDR2 SVGIG (reference sequence). V lost 2 bases to trimming and J lost 4 bases, with 17 bases between them. Original analysis: For nucleated cells, counts were estimated from reference gene primer amplification. The repertoire was sequenced with immunoSEQ multiplex PCR; TCRdb's copy has only in-frame clones and lacks some. The V and J calls and clone size come from that table; D and trimming were worked out from the DNA. The sample carries fewer than 250,000 clones, 92% recorded once.

This chain joins TRBV30 and TRBJ1-1; D is unresolved. Sequencing was carried out using peripheral blood. This TCR came from a man younger than 45 with COVID-19, enrolled during active disease. The CDR3 nucleotides read TGTGCCTGGAGTAAGGTAGACGGGTTTGGCACTGAAGCTTTCTTT. Translated, it gives CAWSKVDGFGTEAFF.